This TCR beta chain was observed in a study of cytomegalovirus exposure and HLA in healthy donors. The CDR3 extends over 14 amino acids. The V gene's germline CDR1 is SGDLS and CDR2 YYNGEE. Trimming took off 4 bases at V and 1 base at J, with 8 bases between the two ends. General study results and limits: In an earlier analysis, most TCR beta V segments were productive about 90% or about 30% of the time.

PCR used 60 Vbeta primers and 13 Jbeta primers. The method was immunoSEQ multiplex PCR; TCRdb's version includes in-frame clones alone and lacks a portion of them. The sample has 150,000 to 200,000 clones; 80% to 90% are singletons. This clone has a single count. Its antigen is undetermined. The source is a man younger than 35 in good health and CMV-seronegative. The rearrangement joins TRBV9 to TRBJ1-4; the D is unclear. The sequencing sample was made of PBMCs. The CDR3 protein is CASSPERTNEKLFF. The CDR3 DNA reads TGTGCCAGCAGCCCGGAGAGAACTAATGAAAAACTGTTTTTT. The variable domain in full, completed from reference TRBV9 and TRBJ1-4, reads DSGVTQTPKHLITATGQRVTLRCSPRSGDLSVYWYQQSLDQGLQFLIQYYNGEERAKGNILERFSAQQFPDLHSELNLSSLELGDSALYFCASSPERTNEKLFFGSGTQLSVL.